The 8 T cell receptor beta chains below were found in one sample sequenced in a study of blood T cell repertoires in COVID-19. Clones were sequenced by immunoSEQ multiplex PCR, and TCRdb holds only the in-frame ones, with some missing. The repertoire holds 65,000 to 95,000 clones, with approximately 88% as singletons. The specimen was peripheral blood. These receptors originate from a man in his thirties or forties with acute or convalescent COVID-19.

This rearrangement joins TRBV30 to TRBJ2-7, with TRBD1 matching over 10 bases. Trimming took 2 bases from V and 3 from J; bases not matched to a gene: 10. From germline, CDR1 is GTSNPN and CDR2 SVGIG (reference sequence). The CDR3 sequence is 16 residues long. The CDR3 sequence: CAWSRLDWDRGYEQYF. The CDR3 DNA follows: TGTGCCTGGAGTCGACTGGACTGGGACAGGGGCTACGAGCAGTACTTC.

This rearrangement joins TRBV7-9 to TRBJ1-6; TRBD1 might be the D (6 bases). The CDR3 loop spans 18 amino acids. From germline, CDR1 is SEHNR and CDR2 FQNEAQ (reference sequence). Trimming removed 4 bases from V and 0 bases from J, with 16 bases in between. CDR3 protein: CASSSGTPFSSYNSPLHF. In nucleotides, the CDR3 is TGTGCCAGCAGCTCGGGGACACCCTTCAGCTCCTATAATTCACCCCTCCACTTT.

The rearrangement links TRBV28 to TRBJ1-5; tentatively, D is TRBD1 (5 bases). From germline, CDR1 is MDHEN and CDR2 SYDVKM. V was trimmed by 5 bases and J by 6 bases, leaving 17 bases between them. The CDR3 sequence is 15 residues long. The CDR3 nucleotides are TGTGCCAGCAGTAAGGGACTGTCTTGGAGTCAGCCCCAGCATTTT. This codes for CASSKGLSWSQPQHF.

The genes are TRBV11-2 and TRBJ2-5; D is ambiguous. The V end was cut by 4 bases, the J end by 5 bases, with 5 bases between. CDR3 length: 11 residues. The V gene's germline CDR1 is SGHAT and CDR2 FQNNGV. For the CDR3, the DNA is TGTGCCAGCAGCTCGGTTGAGACCCAGTACTTC. As protein: CASSSVETQYF.

Concerning this clone: One end of the junction is discordant with germline, which a read error may explain. V and J are TRBV18 and TRBJ1-5; tentative D call: TRBD1 (6 bases). The CDR3 extends over 14 amino acids. CDR1 is KGHSH and CDR2 is LQKENI in the germline V gene. The DNA for the CDR3 is TGTACCAGCTCACCCCCGGGGGGCGAGCAGCCCCAGCATTTT. It yields the protein CTSSPPGGEQPQHF.

The J gene is TRBJ2-1, the V gene TRBV18, with TRBD1 identical over 7 bases. Germline trimming cut 1 base from V and 2 bases from J; bases unmatched to any gene: 8. The CDR3 is 17 amino acids. The germline CDR1 and CDR2 sequences are KGHSH and LQKENI. The CDR3 nucleotides are TGTGCCAGCTCACCACTCCCGGGACAGATGACCTACAATGAGCAGTTCTTC. It encodes CASSPLPGQMTYNEQFF.

This clone appeared once. The V and J genes are TRBV29-1 and TRBJ1-1; D not resolved. The CDR3 extends over 11 amino acids. Germline loops: CDR1 SQVTM, CDR2 ANQGSEA. V was cut by 3 bases and J by 2 bases, with 4 bases left in between. This CDR3 is CSVDYNTEAFF. The DNA for the CDR3 is TGCAGCGTTGACTACAACACTGAAGCTTTCTTT.

The V and J genes are TRBV6-4 and TRBJ2-6, with 11 bases lining up with TRBD1. The V gene's germline CDR1 is MRHNA and CDR2 SNTAGT. Trimming took 2 bases from V and 1 from J; bases not matched to a gene: 13. The CDR3 is made up of 21 amino acids. The CDR3 DNA is TGTGCCAGCAGTGACCCCAGGGGACAGGGGGTTGGTCGGTCTGGGGCCAACGTCCTGACTTTC. Its translation: CASSDPRGQGVGRSGANVLTF.